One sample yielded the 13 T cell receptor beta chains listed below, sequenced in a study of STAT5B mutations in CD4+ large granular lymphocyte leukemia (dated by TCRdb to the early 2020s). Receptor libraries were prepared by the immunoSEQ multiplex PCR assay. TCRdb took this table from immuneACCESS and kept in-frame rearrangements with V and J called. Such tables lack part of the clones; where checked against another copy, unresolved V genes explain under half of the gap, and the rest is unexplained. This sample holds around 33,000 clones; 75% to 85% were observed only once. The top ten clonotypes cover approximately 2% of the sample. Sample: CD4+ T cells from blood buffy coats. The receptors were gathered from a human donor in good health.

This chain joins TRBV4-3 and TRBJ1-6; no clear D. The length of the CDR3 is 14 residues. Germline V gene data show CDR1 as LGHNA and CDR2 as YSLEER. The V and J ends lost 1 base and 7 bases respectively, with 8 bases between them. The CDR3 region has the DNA TGCGCCAGCAGCCAAGTCGGGAGGAATTCACCCCTCCACTTT. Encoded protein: CASSQVGRNSPLHF.

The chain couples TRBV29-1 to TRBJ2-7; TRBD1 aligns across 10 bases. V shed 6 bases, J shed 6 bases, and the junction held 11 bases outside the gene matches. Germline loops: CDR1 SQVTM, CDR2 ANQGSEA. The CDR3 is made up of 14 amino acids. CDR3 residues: CSVNFRDRGFEQYF. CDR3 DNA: TGCAGCGTCAATTTCCGGGACAGGGGATTCGAGCAGTACTTC.

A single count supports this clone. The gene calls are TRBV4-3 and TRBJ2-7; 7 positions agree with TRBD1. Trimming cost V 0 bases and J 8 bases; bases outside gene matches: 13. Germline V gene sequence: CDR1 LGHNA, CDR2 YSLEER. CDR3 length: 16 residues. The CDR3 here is CASSQDTPGQAGQQYF. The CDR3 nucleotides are TGCGCCAGCAGCCAAGATACTCCCGGACAGGCCGGGCAGCAGTACTTC.

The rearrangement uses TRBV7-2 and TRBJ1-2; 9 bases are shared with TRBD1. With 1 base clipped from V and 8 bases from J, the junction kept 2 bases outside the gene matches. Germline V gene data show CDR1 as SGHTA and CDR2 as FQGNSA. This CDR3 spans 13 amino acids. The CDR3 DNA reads TGTGCCAGCAGCTTAGGGGACAGGGAGGGCTACACCTTC. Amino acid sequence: CASSLGDREGYTF.

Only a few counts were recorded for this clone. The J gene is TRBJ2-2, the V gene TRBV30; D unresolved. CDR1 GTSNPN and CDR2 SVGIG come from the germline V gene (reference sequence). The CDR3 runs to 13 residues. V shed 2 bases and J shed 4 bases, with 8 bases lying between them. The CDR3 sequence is CAWSKVATGELFF. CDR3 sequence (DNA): TGTGCCTGGAGTAAGGTAGCCACCGGGGAGCTGTTTTTT.

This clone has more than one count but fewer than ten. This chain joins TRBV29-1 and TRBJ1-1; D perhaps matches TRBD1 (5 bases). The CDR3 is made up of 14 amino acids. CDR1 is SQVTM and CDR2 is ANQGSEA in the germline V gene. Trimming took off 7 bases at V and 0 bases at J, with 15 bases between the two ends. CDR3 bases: TGCAGCGCCTCTATGATGGGGGTGAACACTGAAGCTTTCTTT. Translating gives CSASMMGVNTEAFF.

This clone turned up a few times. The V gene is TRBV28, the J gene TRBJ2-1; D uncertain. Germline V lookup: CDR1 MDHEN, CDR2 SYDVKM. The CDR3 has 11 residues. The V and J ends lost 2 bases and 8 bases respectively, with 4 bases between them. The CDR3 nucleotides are TGTGCCAGCAGTTTAGAGGATGAGCAGTTCTTC. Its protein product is CASSLEDEQFF.

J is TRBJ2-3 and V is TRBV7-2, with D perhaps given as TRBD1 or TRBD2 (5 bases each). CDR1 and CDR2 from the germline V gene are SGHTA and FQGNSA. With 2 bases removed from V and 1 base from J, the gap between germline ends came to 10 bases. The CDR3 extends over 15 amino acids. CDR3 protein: CASSLRQGGTDTQYF. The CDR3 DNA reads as TGTGCCAGCAGCTTAAGGCAGGGAGGCACAGATACGCAGTATTTT.

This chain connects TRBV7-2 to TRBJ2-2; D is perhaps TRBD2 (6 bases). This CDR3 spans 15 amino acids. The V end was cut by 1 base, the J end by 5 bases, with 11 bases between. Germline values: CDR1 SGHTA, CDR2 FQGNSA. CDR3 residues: CASSLGVGGTGELFF. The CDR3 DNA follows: TGTGCCAGCAGCTTAGGGGTTGGAGGGACCGGGGAGCTGTTTTTT.

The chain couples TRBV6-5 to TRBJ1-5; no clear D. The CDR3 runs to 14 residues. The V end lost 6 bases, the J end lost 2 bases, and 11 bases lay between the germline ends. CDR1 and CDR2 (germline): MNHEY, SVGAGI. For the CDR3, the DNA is TGTGCCAGCAGCCGTTGGCAAGGCAATCAGCCCCAGCATTTT. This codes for CASSRWQGNQPQHF.

CDR3 loop: CASSQDPLAGGETQYF. The CDR3 bases are TGTGCCAGCAGCCAAGACCCCCTAGCGGGGGGGGAGACCCAGTACTTC. This chain uses TRBV4-2 with TRBJ2-5; TRBD2 aligns across 12 bases. Germline V gene lookup returns CDR1 LGHNA and CDR2 YNFKEQ. This CDR3 has 16 residues. Losses at the gene ends were 0 bases for V and 5 bases for J; bases not matched to a gene: 4.

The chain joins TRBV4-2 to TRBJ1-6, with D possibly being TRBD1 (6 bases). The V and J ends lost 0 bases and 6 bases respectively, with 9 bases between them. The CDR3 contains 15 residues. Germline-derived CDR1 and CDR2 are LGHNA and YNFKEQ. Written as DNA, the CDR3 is TGTGCCAGCAGCCAAGATAGGGGGTCTAATTCACCCCTCCACTTT. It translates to CASSQDRGSNSPLHF.

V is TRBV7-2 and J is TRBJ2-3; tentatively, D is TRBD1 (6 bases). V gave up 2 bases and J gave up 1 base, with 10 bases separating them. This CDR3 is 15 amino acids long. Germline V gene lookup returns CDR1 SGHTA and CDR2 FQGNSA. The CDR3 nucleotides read TGTGCCAGCAGCTTAACCCGGACAGGCACAGATACGCAGTATTTT. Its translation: CASSLTRTGTDTQYF.